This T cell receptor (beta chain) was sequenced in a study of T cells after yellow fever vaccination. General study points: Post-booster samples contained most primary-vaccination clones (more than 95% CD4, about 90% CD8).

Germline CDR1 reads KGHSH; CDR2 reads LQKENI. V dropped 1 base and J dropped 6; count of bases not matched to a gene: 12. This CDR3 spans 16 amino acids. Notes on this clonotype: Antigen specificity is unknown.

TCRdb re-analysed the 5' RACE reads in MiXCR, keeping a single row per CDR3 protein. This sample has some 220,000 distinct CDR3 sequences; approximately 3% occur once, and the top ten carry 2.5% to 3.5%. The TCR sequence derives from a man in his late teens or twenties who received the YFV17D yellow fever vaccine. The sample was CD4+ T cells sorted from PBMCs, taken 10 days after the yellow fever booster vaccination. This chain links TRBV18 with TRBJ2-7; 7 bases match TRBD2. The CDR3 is CASSPLSPGGTTEQYF. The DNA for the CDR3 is TGTGCCAGCTCACCACTTTCTCCGGGGGGTACAACCGAGCAGTACTTC.